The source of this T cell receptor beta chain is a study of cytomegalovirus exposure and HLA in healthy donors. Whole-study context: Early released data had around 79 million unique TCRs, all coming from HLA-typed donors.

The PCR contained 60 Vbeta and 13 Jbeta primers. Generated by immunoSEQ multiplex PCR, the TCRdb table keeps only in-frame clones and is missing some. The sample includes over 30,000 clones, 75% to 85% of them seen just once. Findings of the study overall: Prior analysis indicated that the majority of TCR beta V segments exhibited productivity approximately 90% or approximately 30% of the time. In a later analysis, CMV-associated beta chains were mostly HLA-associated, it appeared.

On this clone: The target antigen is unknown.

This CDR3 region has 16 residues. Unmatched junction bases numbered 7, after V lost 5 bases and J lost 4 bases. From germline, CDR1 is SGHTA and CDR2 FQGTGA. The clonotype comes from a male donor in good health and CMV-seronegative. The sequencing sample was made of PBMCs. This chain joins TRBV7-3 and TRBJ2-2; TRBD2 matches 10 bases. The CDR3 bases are TGTGCCAGCAGCCAGGGACTAGCGACTGGCACCGGGGAGCTGTTTTTT. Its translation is CASSQGLATGTGELFF. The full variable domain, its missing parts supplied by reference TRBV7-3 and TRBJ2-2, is GAGVSQTPSNKVTEKGKYVELRCDPISGHTALYWYRQSLGQGPEFLIYFQGTGAADDSGLPNDRFFAVRPEGSVSTLKIQRTERGDSAVYLCASSQGLATGTGELFFGEGSRLTVL.